The 4 T cell receptor beta chains presented below share a single source sample, sequenced in a study of blood T cells in healthy people across ages. Sample-barcoded 5' priming and a J-beta primer mix drove a second PCR of about 7 to 12 cycles. TCRdb processed the 5' RACE reads anew with MiXCR; each CDR3 protein has one entry. The repertoire includes 700,000 or so distinct CDR3 sequences, about 20% of them detected once, and around 21% sits in the top ten. The sample was blood. Every receptor here comes from a man between 65 and 85 years old in good health.

There are a few counts of this clonotype. The DNA for the CDR3 is TGCGCCAGCAGCTTGGTCCAGGGGGCGCGAAACACCATATATTTT. It is translated as CASSLVQGARNTIYF. V gene TRBV5-1 combines with J gene TRBJ1-3, with TRBD1 matching over 8 bases. Germline trimming cut 0 bases from V and 5 bases from J; bases unmatched to any gene: 4. The CDR3 is made up of 15 amino acids. Germline assignment: CDR1 SGHRS and CDR2 YFSETQ.

Comment on this clonotype: The conserved phenylalanine or tryptophan is not found at the CDR3 terminus, so this likely reflects a read error. The chain employs TRBV7-8 and TRBJ2-5, with D perhaps given as TRBD1 or TRBD2 (6 bases each). The germline V gene encodes CDR1 SGHVS and CDR2 FQNEAQ. V was cut by 4 bases and J by 2 bases, with 17 bases left in between. CDR3 length: 16 amino acids. CDR3 region: CASSSSGARTQETQYS. As DNA, the CDR3 is TGTGCCAGCAGCTCCTCGGGGGCGCGGACTCAAGAGACCCAGTACTCC.

This clonotype showed up many times. V is TRBV9 and J is TRBJ2-1; D uncertain. Germline CDR1 SGDLS, CDR2 YYNGEE. This CDR3 comprises 15 residues. Trimming stripped 0 bases from V and 3 bases from J, with 10 bases between. CDR3 bases: TGTGCCAGCAGCGTAGGTGGTGGAAGCTACAATGAGCAGTTCTTC. Its protein is CASSVGGGSYNEQFF.

This rearrangement joins TRBV4-1 to TRBJ2-2; 7 nucleotides align to TRBD1. CDR1 and CDR2 from the germline V gene are MGHRA and YSYEKL. V lost 4 bases to trimming and J lost 6 bases; unmatched junction nucleotides: 11. This CDR3 has 16 residues. Written as DNA, the CDR3 is TGCGCCAGCAGCCGGGAAGGGGGCGATTTTGCCGGGGAGCTGTTTTTT. This codes for CASSREGGDFAGELFF.